This passage covers 9 T cell receptor beta chains from one sample sequenced in a study of cytomegalovirus exposure and HLA in healthy donors. PCR amplification relied on 60 Vbeta primers (plus 13 Jbeta primers). Generated by immunoSEQ multiplex PCR, the TCRdb table keeps only in-frame clones and is missing some. The repertoire has about 150,000 clones, 65% to 85% of them found once; the top ten carry about 2.6%. Sequencing was done on a sample of PBMCs. All receptors derive from a man younger than 35 in good health and CMV-seronegative.

The V gene is TRBV28, the J gene TRBJ1-5; 9 nucleotides match TRBD1. Germline-derived CDR1 and CDR2 are MDHEN and SYDVKM. The CDR3 has 14 amino acids. V shed 2 bases, J shed 4 bases, and the junction held 0 bases outside the gene matches. The CDR3 sequence: CASSLGQGNQPQHF. The CDR3, as DNA: TGTGCCAGCAGTTTAGGACAGGGGAATCAGCCCCAGCATTTT.

Notes on this clone: A junction end diverges from the germline sequence, so it may reflect a read error. The chain employs TRBV27 and TRBJ2-4; D ambiguous. The CDR3 extends over 12 amino acids. Germline V gene data show CDR1 as MNHEY and CDR2 as SMNVEV (reference sequence). CDR3 DNA sequence: TGTGCCAGCAGTACGAATGGAAACAGTCAGTACTTC. Amino acid sequence: CASSTNGNSQYF.

The chain recombines TRBV6-6 with TRBJ1-2, with 10 bases fitting TRBD1. V shed 6 bases and J 5 bases; nucleotides not matched to a gene: 12. Germline-derived CDR1 and CDR2 are MNHNY and SVGAGI (reference sequence). The CDR3 covers 16 residues. The CDR3 is CASSLPGQGTSYGYTF. CDR3 bases: TGTGCCAGCAGCCTACCGGGACAGGGGACGAGTTATGGCTACACCTTC.

This clone has just a few counts. Written as DNA, the CDR3 is TGTGCCAGCAGCTTTGGGAGCTACGAGCAGTACGTC. As protein: CASSFGSYEQYV. The V and J genes are TRBV5-5 and TRBJ2-7; TRBD2 is a possible D gene (5 bases). Trimming left V 2 bases short and J 3 bases short, with 6 bases between. There are 12 residues in the CDR3. Germline V gene sequence: CDR1 SGHKS, CDR2 YYEKEE (reference sequence).

The chain joins TRBV15 to TRBJ2-5; 9 nucleotides align to TRBD2. Per the germline V gene, CDR1 is LNHNV and CDR2 is YYDKDF (reference sequence). The CDR3 totals 16 residues. J lost 4 bases, V lost 0 bases, and 6 bases had no gene match. CDR3 nucleotide sequence: TGTGCCACCAGCAGAGATTCGGCGGGGGGGGGAGAGACCCAGTACTTC. Its translation is CATSRDSAGGGETQYF.

This chain links TRBV6-1 with TRBJ1-1; TRBD1 matches 8 bases. V was pared by 3 bases and J by 0 bases, with 9 bases of the junction left unmatched. This CDR3 has 17 amino acids. Germline V gene data show CDR1 as MNHNS and CDR2 as SASEGT. CDR3 nucleotide sequence: TGTGCCAGCAGTGATATACAGGGGGGGAGTTTGAACACTGAAGCTTTCTTT. Its protein is CASSDIQGGSLNTEAFF.

Turning to this clone: Other DNA sequences in the same sample also yield this CDR3. This chain uses TRBV9 with TRBJ1-2; D gene ambiguous. The V gene lost 3 bases and the J gene lost 0 bases, with 9 bases spanning the gap. CDR3 size: 14 residues. Germline CDR1 SGDLS, CDR2 YYNGEE. CDR3 in amino acids: CASSGWATNYGYTF. Here the CDR3 DNA reads TGTGCCAGCAGCGGATGGGCCACTAACTATGGCTACACCTTC. The full variable domain, completed using reference TRBV9 and TRBJ1-2, is DSGVTQTPKHLITATGQRVTLRCSPRSGDLSVYWYQQSLDQGLQFLIQYYNGEERAKGNILERFSAQQFPDLHSELNLSSLELGDSALYFCASSGWATNYGYTFGSGTRLTVV.

V usage is TRBV7-9 and J usage is TRBJ2-7; D is unclear. Germline lookup yields CDR1 SEHNR and CDR2 FQNEAQ (reference sequence). V was trimmed by 1 base and J by 3 bases, leaving 4 bases between them. The CDR3 runs 12 residues. The CDR3 sequence is CASSLGDYEQYV. DNA of the CDR3: TGTGCCAGCAGCTTAGGAGACTACGAGCAGTACGTC.

The chain is built from TRBV7-9 and TRBJ2-5; D call uncertain. Per the germline V gene, CDR1 is SEHNR and CDR2 is FQNEAQ (reference sequence). V was trimmed by 6 bases and J by 0 bases, leaving 11 bases between them. The CDR3 spans 14 residues. CDR3 DNA: TGTGCCAGCAGTCCGACACAGTACCAAGAGACCCAGTACTTC. It translates to CASSPTQYQETQYF.